These 27 T cell receptor beta chains share one sample of origin, sequenced in a study of blood T cell repertoires in COVID-19. Using immunoSEQ multiplex PCR, the repertoire was profiled, and TCRdb retains in-frame clones only, with some absent. The table includes around 330,000 clones, roughly nine tenths detected once. The sample consisted of PBMCs or T cells enriched from blood (not recorded which). All receptors come from a man aged 60 to 75 who had recovered from COVID-19.

Note on this clone: The germline gene is not matched at one end of the junction; a read error may be the cause. The chain links TRBV6-5 to TRBJ2-7; 8 nucleotides line up with TRBD2. The CDR3 extends over 13 amino acids. CDR1 MNHEY and CDR2 SVGAGI come from the germline V gene. CDR3 in DNA: TGTGCCAGCCGAGGACTAGCCTCCTCCGAGCAGTACTTC. Its protein product is CASRGLASSEQYF.

Comment on this clone: In the same sample, other DNA sequences code for this CDR3. The chain recombines TRBV5-1 with TRBJ1-1; D is unresolved. The CDR3 contains 12 residues. V lost 0 bases and J 5 bases, leaving 5 bases between the germline ends. The germline V gene has CDR1 SGHRS and CDR2 YFSETQ. For the CDR3, the DNA is TGCGCCAGCAGCTTGGCAGATACTGAAGCTTTCTTT. Translated: CASSLADTEAFF.

This clone was recorded once. The J gene is TRBJ1-6, the V gene TRBV9; D remains ambiguous. The germline V gene encodes CDR1 SGDLS and CDR2 YYNGEE. The ends were cut back, 0 bases at V and 8 bases at J, with 9 bases in the middle. The CDR3 spans 14 residues. The CDR3 sequence: CASSVEFEDSPLHF. The CDR3 nucleotides read TGTGCCAGCAGCGTAGAGTTTGAGGATTCACCCCTCCACTTT.

In its sample, this clone was seen once. The chain uses TRBV11-3 and TRBJ2-5; D gene ambiguous. The CDR3 spans 15 residues. CDR1 and CDR2 (germline): SGHNT, YENEEA. The V gene lost 0 bases and the J gene lost 5 bases, with 13 bases spanning the gap. CDR3 amino acids: CASSLDPPARETQYF. The DNA of the CDR3 is TGTGCCAGCAGCTTAGATCCCCCCGCCCGGGAGACCCAGTACTTC. Supplemented by reference TRBV11-3 and TRBJ2-5, the full variable domain reads EAGVVQSPRYKIIEKKQPVAFWCNPISGHNTLYWYLQNLGQGPELLIRYENEEAVDDSQLPKDRFSAERLKGVDSTLKIQPAELGDSAVYLCASSLDPPARETQYFGPGTRLLVL.

The chain is built from TRBV24-1 and TRBJ2-5; perhaps TRBD2 as D (5 bases). The CDR3 is 12 residues long. CDR1 is KGHDR and CDR2 is SFDVKD in the germline V gene. V lost 4 bases, J lost 7 bases, and 9 bases lay in between. CDR3 protein: CATSDPRGTQYF. The DNA of the CDR3 is TGTGCCACCAGTGACCCTCGGGGGACCCAGTACTTC.

The chain couples TRBV28 to TRBJ1-1; D remains unclear. This CDR3 contains 12 residues. Germline loops: CDR1 MDHEN, CDR2 SYDVKM. Trimming removed 6 bases from V and 4 bases from J, with 9 bases in between. For the CDR3, the DNA is TGTGCCAGCAGAACTACCAGCACTGAAGCTTTCTTT. The encoded protein is CASRTTSTEAFF.

This chain uses TRBV5-1 with TRBJ2-1; weak D call: TRBD2 (6 bases). The CDR3 has 14 amino acids. Trimming took 7 bases from V and 5 from J, leaving 16 bases between them. Germline V gene data show CDR1 as SGHRS and CDR2 as YFSETQ. CDR3 DNA: TGCGCCAGCCGGCTCCCGGGAGTGGACAATGAGCAGTTCTTC. Translation gives CASRLPGVDNEQFF.

In nucleotides, the CDR3 is TGTGCCAGCAGTGGGGGCGGGTACGAGCAGTACTTC. Encoded protein: CASSGGGYEQYF. This chain connects TRBV7-9 to TRBJ2-7; possible D gene TRBD1, 6 bases. Trimming shortened V by 6 bases and J by 4 bases, and 10 bases separated the two germline ends. CDR1 and CDR2 from the germline V gene are SEHNR and FQNEAQ (reference sequence). The CDR3 has 12 amino acids.

This clone was seen only a few times. The rearrangement links TRBV11-3 to TRBJ1-5; tentative D call: TRBD1 (5 bases). The CDR3 length is 12 residues. Germline CDR1 is SGHNT and CDR2 is YENEEA. The V end lost 1 base, the J end lost 9 bases, and 7 bases lay between the germline ends. The CDR3 sequence: CASSLGGGPQHF. The CDR3 region has the DNA TGTGCCAGCAGCTTAGGGGGGGGGCCCCAGCATTTT.

The chain employs TRBV7-3 and TRBJ2-1, with a possible D match to TRBD1 (6 bases). The length of the CDR3 is 15 residues. Deletions cut 5 bases from V and 0 bases from J, with 11 bases between. Germline CDR1 reads SGHTA; CDR2 reads FQGTGA. The CDR3 spells CASSMGQSSYNEQFF. The CDR3 DNA reads TGTGCCAGCAGCATGGGACAAAGCTCCTACAATGAGCAGTTCTTC.

This clone was observed a few times. V and J are TRBV3-1 (or the pseudogene TRBV3-2) and TRBJ2-7; D uncertain. Germline assignment: CDR1 LGHDT and CDR2 YNNKEL (reference sequence). Trimming removed 1 base at V and 5 bases at J, with 12 bases between. This CDR3 comprises 14 residues. In nucleotides, the CDR3 is TGTGCCAGCAGCCAAGCCGAATATGAGGACGAGCAGTACTTC. Translated: CASSQAEYEDEQYF.

Worth noting for this clone: The sample carries other DNA sequences with the same CDR3. This chain links TRBV3-1 (or the pseudogene TRBV3-2) with TRBJ2-7; TRBD2 agrees at 9 bases. Germline trimming cut 5 bases from V and 4 bases from J; bases unmatched to any gene: 12. CDR1 and CDR2 from the germline V gene are LGHDT and YNNKEL (reference sequence). The CDR3 has 16 residues. DNA of the CDR3: TGTGCCAGCAGCGCATCCGGGACTAGCCGGATTTACGAGCAGTACTTC. This gives the protein CASSASGTSRIYEQYF.

The chain uses TRBV7-3 and TRBJ2-1, with 9 bases matching TRBD2. The CDR3 runs 15 residues. CDR1 is SGHTA and CDR2 is FQGTGA in the germline V gene. The junction had 4 bases not matched to a gene; V was cut back by 5 bases and J by 2 bases. The CDR3 sequence is CASSPVAGAYNEQFF. CDR3 bases: TGTGCCAGCAGCCCAGTAGCGGGAGCCTACAATGAGCAGTTCTTC.

The chain recombines TRBV5-5 with TRBJ2-7; D not certain. CDR1 and CDR2 (germline): SGHKS, YYEKEE (reference sequence). Trimming shortened V by 1 base and J by 2 bases, and 13 bases separated the two germline ends. The CDR3 runs to 15 residues. For the CDR3, the DNA is TGTGCCAGCAGCTTGTTTCTAGGAGACCCCTACGAGCAGTACTTC. The encoded protein is CASSLFLGDPYEQYF.

J is TRBJ1-5 and V is TRBV19, with a possible D match to TRBD1 (5 bases). Trimming left V 5 bases short and J 1 base short, with 12 bases between. The CDR3 spans 15 residues. CDR1 is LNHDA, CDR2 SQIVND, per germline (reference sequence). The CDR3 sequence is CASSAGRRSNQPQHF. In DNA form, the CDR3 reads TGTGCCAGTAGTGCGGGACGACGGAGCAATCAGCCCCAGCATTTT. The whole variable domain, remainder taken from reference TRBV19 and TRBJ1-5, is DGGITQSPKYLFRKEGQNVTLSCEQNLNHDAMYWYRQDPGQGLRLIYYSQIVNDFQKGDIAEGYSVSREKKESFPLTVTSAQKNPTAFYLCASSAGRRSNQPQHFGDGTRLSIL.

This chain uses TRBV4-1 with TRBJ1-1; 8 bases map to TRBD1. The ends lost 2 bases at V and 3 bases at J; junction bases unmatched: 14. CDR1 and CDR2 from the germline V gene are MGHRA and YSYEKL. There are 18 residues in the CDR3. This CDR3 reads CASSQLPTTGGRHTEAFF. DNA of the CDR3: TGCGCCAGCAGCCAATTACCTACTACAGGGGGGCGTCACACTGAAGCTTTCTTT.

This clone appeared once. The rearrangement joins TRBV11-3 to TRBJ1-2; TRBD1 aligns across 8 bases. Germline values: CDR1 SGHNT, CDR2 YENEEA. The CDR3 length is 15 residues. Trimming at V came to 5 bases and at J to 3 bases, leaving 8 bases not matched to a gene. CDR3 DNA: TGTGCCAGCAGCCGGGACAGGTTTTCTGACTATGGCTACACCTTC. Residues: CASSRDRFSDYGYTF.

The chain recombines TRBV2 with TRBJ1-2; 9 positions match TRBD1. CDR1 and CDR2 (germline): SNHLY, FYNNEI. This CDR3 has 15 residues. Trimming at V came to 4 bases and at J to 2 bases, leaving 5 bases not matched to a gene. The CDR3 DNA follows: TGTGCCAGCAGTGTGGTGGACAGGGGAAACTATGGCTACACCTTC. Amino acids: CASSVVDRGNYGYTF. Filled out from reference TRBV2 and TRBJ1-2, the complete variable domain reads EPEVTQTPSHQVTQMGQEVILRCVPISNHLYFYWYRQILGQKVEFLVSFYNNEISEKSEIFDDQFSVERPDGSNFTLKIRSTKLEDSAMYFCASSVVDRGNYGYTFGSGTRLTVV.

The chain uses TRBV6-1 and TRBJ2-7; D may be TRBD2 (6 bases). V was cut by 0 bases and J by 1 base, with 13 bases left in between. CDR3 length: 16 amino acids. Looked up from germline, CDR1 is MNHNS and CDR2 is SASEGT. The CDR3 region has the DNA TGTGCCAGCAGTGAAGCACCGGGGGTGGTTTCCTACGAGCAGTACTTC. Its protein product is CASSEAPGVVSYEQYF.

The chain joins TRBV19 to TRBJ1-4; D may be TRBD1 (6 bases). Per germline, CDR1 LNHDA and CDR2 SQIVND (reference sequence). This CDR3 region has 16 residues. Trimming took 2 bases from V and 5 from J, leaving 15 bases between them. DNA for the CDR3: TGTGCCAGTAGTATACGGGGAGGGGGGAAGAATGAAAAACTGTTTTTT. This encodes CASSIRGGGKNEKLFF.

V gene TRBV28 combines with J gene TRBJ2-3, with 8 bases that match TRBD2. The CDR3 totals 16 residues. CDR1 and CDR2 (germline): MDHEN, SYDVKM. V dropped 8 bases and J dropped 4; count of bases not matched to a gene: 14. As DNA, the CDR3 is TGTGCCAGCCAGTCTAGCGGGCGGGCGGAGGCAGATACGCAGTATTTT. Its translation is CASQSSGRAEADTQYF. The full variable domain, rest sourced from reference TRBV28 and TRBJ2-3, is DVKVTQSSRYLVKRTGEKVFLECVQDMDHENMFWYRQDPGLGLRLIYFSYDVKMKEKGDIPEGYSVSREKKERFSLILESASTNQTSMYLCASQSSGRAEADTQYFGPGTRLTVL.

Notes on this clone: Distinct nucleotide sequences in the sample also encode this CDR3. The chain joins TRBV5-1 to TRBJ1-2; 8 nucleotides agree with TRBD1. Per germline, CDR1 SGHRS and CDR2 YFSETQ. The length of the CDR3 is 15 residues. Losses at the gene ends were 0 bases for V and 5 bases for J; bases not matched to a gene: 6. CDR3 protein: CASSLGGQGLYGYTF. The DNA of the CDR3 is TGCGCCAGCAGCTTGGGAGGACAGGGCTTGTATGGCTACACCTTC.

This sequence joins TRBV18 and TRBJ2-7, with D perhaps TRBD2 (7 bases). The V end lost 4 bases, the J end lost 4 bases, and 17 bases lay between the germline ends. From germline, CDR1 is KGHSH and CDR2 LQKENI. There are 15 residues in the CDR3. This chain's CDR3 is CASSRGRGHDYEQYF. For the CDR3, the DNA is TGTGCCAGCTCACGAGGGAGGGGACACGATTACGAGCAGTACTTC.

The chain employs TRBV19 and TRBJ2-2, with a possible D match to TRBD2 (6 bases). V was clipped by 6 bases and J by 0 bases, with 14 bases between them. CDR1 LNHDA and CDR2 SQIVND come from the germline V gene (reference sequence). The CDR3 consists of 16 residues. This CDR3 is CASRSGREANTGELFF. The CDR3 region has the DNA TGTGCCAGTAGATCGGGGCGGGAAGCGAACACCGGGGAGCTGTTTTTT.

The chain uses TRBV5-5 and TRBJ2-1; 12 nucleotides line up with TRBD2. This CDR3 region has 16 residues. CDR1 is SGHKS and CDR2 is YYEKEE in the germline V gene (reference sequence). V lost 4 bases and J lost 4; bases outside the gene matches: 6. The CDR3 is CASSGLAGGSYNEQFF. The CDR3 DNA reads as TGTGCCAGCAGCGGGCTAGCGGGGGGGTCTTACAATGAGCAGTTCTTC.

This rearrangement joins TRBV27 to TRBJ2-7; tentative D call: TRBD1 (5 bases). Trimming took 4 bases from V and 9 from J, leaving 16 bases between them. Germline-derived CDR1 and CDR2 are MNHEY and SMNVEV (reference sequence). The CDR3 has 13 residues. CDR3: CASSSRTDNRQYF. The CDR3 DNA sequence: TGTGCCAGCAGTTCTCGGACGGACAACCGGCAGTACTTC.

This clone came up once. This CDR3 is also generated by other DNA sequences in the sample. The rearrangement uses TRBV18 and TRBJ2-2; 7 bases line up with TRBD1. Trimming removed 3 bases from V and 1 base from J; junction bases left unmatched: 2. Germline V gene lookup returns CDR1 KGHSH and CDR2 LQKENI. CDR3 length equals 15 residues. The CDR3 region has the DNA TGTGCCAGCTCACCGAGGACAGGGAACACCGGGGAGCTGTTTTTT. As protein: CASSPRTGNTGELFF.